These 20 T cell receptor beta chains came from one sample sequenced in a study of shared clonotypes between healthy human individuals. Data came from immunoSEQ multiplex PCR; TCRdb stores just in-frame clones and leaves some out. This table has roughly 2.5 million clones, around 94% appearing once. Sample: naive CD4+ T cells sorted from blood. Subset denoted: CD45RA+ positively selected. The receptors originated from a young man in good health.

The chain links TRBV5-1 to TRBJ2-3; 8 nucleotides match TRBD1. CDR3 size: 14 residues. Germline-derived CDR1 and CDR2 are SGHRS and YFSETQ. J was trimmed by 4 bases and V by 6 bases; bases with no gene match: 7. The CDR3, as DNA: TGCGCCAGCATCCCGGGACAGGCCTCAGATACGCAGTATTTT. Protein sequence: CASIPGQASDTQYF.

J is TRBJ1-6 and V is TRBV5-4; 7 bases map to TRBD1. The CDR3 loop spans 18 amino acids. With 1 base clipped from V and 7 bases from J, the junction kept 14 bases outside the gene matches. Germline V gene sequence: CDR1 SGHNT, CDR2 YYREEE (reference sequence). CDR3 sequence reads: CASSLSGRGGAENSPLHF. The CDR3 DNA reads TGTGCCAGCAGCTTGAGTGGCAGGGGGGGGGCCGAAAATTCACCCCTCCACTTT.

The rearrangement uses TRBV7-8 and TRBJ2-7; D gene uncertain. The CDR3 is 13 residues long. V was shortened by 1 base and J by 3 bases, with 7 bases between the two germline ends. The V gene's germline CDR1 is SGHVS and CDR2 FQNEAQ. This chain's CDR3 is CASSLVFDYEQYF. For the CDR3, the DNA is TGTGCCAGCAGCTTAGTGTTCGACTACGAGCAGTACTTC.

The chain's CDR3 is CATTGETNTEAFF. The CDR3 DNA sequence: TGTGCCACCACGGGAGAGACTAACACTGAAGCTTTCTTT. The chain combines TRBV2 with TRBJ1-1; no clear D gene. Trimming removed 10 bases from V and 2 bases from J, with 14 bases in between. Germline CDR1 SNHLY, CDR2 FYNNEI. This CDR3 has 13 residues.

Notes on this clone: Other DNA sequences in the same sample also yield this CDR3. The rearrangement links TRBV20-1 to TRBJ2-1; D is unclear. CDR3 length equals 11 residues. V shed 1 base and J shed 3 bases, with 1 base lying between them. Germline CDR1 and CDR2: DFQATT and SNEGSKA (reference sequence). Written as DNA, the CDR3 is TGCAGTGCTAGAGGCTACAATGAGCAGTTCTTC. Translating it yields CSARGYNEQFF.

V gene TRBV5-6 combines with J gene TRBJ1-2; TRBD1 matches 7 bases. CDR3 length: 12 amino acids. The J segment lost 7 bases and the V segment lost 5 bases, leaving 5 bases of the junction unmatched. Germline loops: CDR1 SGHDT, CDR2 YYEEEE. This CDR3 reads CASRPGGSGYTF. The CDR3 bases are TGTGCCAGCAGGCCAGGGGGTTCTGGCTACACCTTC.

The V gene is TRBV5-8, the J gene TRBJ2-7; D is uncertain. The V end was cut by 6 bases, the J end by 3 bases, with 25 bases between. The CDR3 sequence is 17 residues long. Per germline, CDR1 SGHTS and CDR2 YDEGEE. The CDR3 DNA reads TGTGCCAGCACCCCTCCTTGGGGTACAGCAAAGATCTACGAGCAGTACTTC. Encoded protein: CASTPPWGTAKIYEQYF. Based on the CDR3 plus reference TRBV5-8 and TRBJ2-7, the full variable domain is EAGVTQSPTHLIKTRGQQATLRCSPISGHTSVYWYQQALGLGLQFLLWYDEGEERNRGNFPPRFSGRQFPNYSSELNVNALELEDSALYLCASTPPWGTAKIYEQYFGPGTRLTVT.

The genes are TRBV5-1 and TRBJ1-4; D may be TRBD1 (5 bases). Germline CDR1 is SGHRS and CDR2 is YFSETQ. CDR3 length: 14 residues. Trimming cost V 2 bases and J 3 bases, with 8 bases left between them. In DNA form, the CDR3 reads TGCGCCAGCAGCTTAAGAGGGGCTAATGAAAAACTGTTTTTT. Its translation is CASSLRGANEKLFF.

This clone appeared a single time. V is TRBV30 and J is TRBJ2-6, with D tentatively TRBD2 (5 bases). The germline V and J ends were trimmed by 0 bases and 2 bases, with 11 bases remaining between them. The V gene's germline CDR1 is GTSNPN and CDR2 SVGIG (reference sequence). The CDR3 length is 16 residues. CDR3 in DNA: TGTGCCTGGAGTGTAGCGGTAACAGCTGGGGCCAACGTCCTGACTTTC. Translating it yields CAWSVAVTAGANVLTF.

About this clone: At the DNA level, this CDR3 is encoded by other sequences in the same sample as well. The V and J genes are TRBV19 and TRBJ2-2; D possibly uses TRBD1 or TRBD2 (5 bases each). The CDR3 totals 14 residues. Trimming stripped 3 bases from V and 2 bases from J, with 7 bases between. Germline assignment: CDR1 LNHDA and CDR2 SQIVND (reference sequence). CDR3 sequence: CASSMGRNTGELFF. Here the CDR3 DNA reads TGTGCCAGTAGTATGGGACGCAACACCGGGGAGCTGTTTTTT.

The V call is TRBV25-1, the J call TRBJ2-5; 7 bases are shared with TRBD2. Judging by the DNA end, TRBJ2-7 fits better; the J call may be wrong. CDR3 size: 15 residues. CDR1 and CDR2 from the germline V gene are MGHDK and SYGVNS. The CDR3 DNA is TGTGCCAGCAGGATGGGCGGGGGACCCCCCTACGAGCAGTACTTC. Its protein is CASRMGGGPPYEQYF.

V is TRBV11-2 and J is TRBJ2-1, with 9 bases identical to TRBD2. Germline assignment: CDR1 SGHAT and CDR2 FQNNGV. Unmatched junction bases numbered 4, after V lost 10 bases and J lost 0 bases. This CDR3 has 14 amino acids. CDR3 region: CATVSGSSYNEQFF. The DNA of the CDR3 is TGTGCCACTGTTAGCGGGAGCTCCTACAATGAGCAGTTCTTC.

The V call is TRBV28, the J call TRBJ1-4, with 9 bases aligning to TRBD1. Unmatched junction bases numbered 8, after V lost 6 bases and J lost 0 bases. Germline V CDR1 and CDR2: MDHEN, SYDVKM. This CDR3 is built from 17 residues. The CDR3 coding sequence is TGTGCCAGCAGACCGGACAGGGGAAAAACAACTAATGAAAAACTGTTTTTT. Protein product: CASRPDRGKTTNEKLFF.

CDR3 loop: CASSPVLYGTDTQYF. In nucleotides, the CDR3 is TGTGCCAGCAGCCCGGTCTTGTATGGCACAGATACGCAGTATTTT. The V call is TRBV6-1, the J call TRBJ2-3; no definite D call. CDR1 and CDR2 from the germline V gene are MNHNS and SASEGT. The V end was cut by 6 bases, the J end by 1 base, with 14 bases between. The CDR3 totals 15 residues.

The chain carries TRBV11-3 and TRBJ2-2, with TRBD1 matching over 9 bases. V was pared by 4 bases and J by 7 bases, with 7 bases of the junction left unmatched. This CDR3 contains 15 residues. Germline CDR1 is SGHNT and CDR2 is YENEEA. The CDR3 sequence is CASSSPGQGYGELFF. The CDR3 coding sequence is TGTGCCAGCAGCTCCCCGGGACAGGGATACGGGGAGCTGTTTTTT. Filled out from reference TRBV11-3 and TRBJ2-2, the complete variable domain reads EAGVVQSPRYKIIEKKQPVAFWCNPISGHNTLYWYLQNLGQGPELLIRYENEEAVDDSQLPKDRFSAERLKGVDSTLKIQPAELGDSAVYLCASSSPGQGYGELFFGEGSRLTVL.

V usage is TRBV6-6 and J usage is TRBJ1-1; TRBD1 is a possible D gene (6 bases). Trimming shortened V by 7 bases and J by 4 bases, and 13 bases separated the two germline ends. The CDR3 is 13 residues long. The germline V gene encodes CDR1 MNHNY and CDR2 SVGAGI (reference sequence). The CDR3: CASNKNRATEAFF. The CDR3 bases are TGTGCCAGCAATAAAAACAGGGCCACTGAAGCTTTCTTT.

The gene calls are TRBV2 and TRBJ2-5, with 7 bases lining up with TRBD1. Germline values: CDR1 SNHLY, CDR2 FYNNEI. The CDR3 extends over 13 amino acids. Trimming took 7 bases from V and 2 from J; bases not matched to a gene: 4. The DNA of the CDR3 is TGTGCCAGCAACAGGGGCTTACAAGAGACCCAGTACTTC. Translation: CASNRGLQETQYF.

The V and J genes are TRBV10-3 and TRBJ2-2; no clear D. CDR1 and CDR2 from the germline V gene are ENHRY and SYGVKD. Trimming stripped 4 bases from V and 5 bases from J, with 8 bases between. There are 13 residues in the CDR3. The CDR3 DNA reads as TGTGCCATCAGTGCCGACCCGACCGGGGAGCTGTTTTTT. This codes for CAISADPTGELFF.

V is TRBV14 and J is TRBJ1-1, with D unclear. Trimming shortened V by 0 bases and J by 10 bases, and 12 bases separated the two germline ends. Germline V gene sequence: CDR1 SGHDN, CDR2 FVKESK. There are 13 residues in the CDR3. The CDR3 spells CASSQELVSVAFF. The CDR3 nucleotides are TGTGCCAGCAGCCAAGAATTAGTATCTGTAGCTTTCTTT.

This rearrangement joins TRBV2 to TRBJ2-7; 7 bases are a match to TRBD1. This CDR3 is 14 amino acids long. Germline V gene data show CDR1 as SNHLY and CDR2 as FYNNEI. V lost 6 bases, J lost 0 bases, and 5 bases stayed unmatched. This CDR3 is CASRHRGHSYEQYF. CDR3 bases: TGTGCCAGCAGACACAGGGGCCACTCCTACGAGCAGTACTTC.